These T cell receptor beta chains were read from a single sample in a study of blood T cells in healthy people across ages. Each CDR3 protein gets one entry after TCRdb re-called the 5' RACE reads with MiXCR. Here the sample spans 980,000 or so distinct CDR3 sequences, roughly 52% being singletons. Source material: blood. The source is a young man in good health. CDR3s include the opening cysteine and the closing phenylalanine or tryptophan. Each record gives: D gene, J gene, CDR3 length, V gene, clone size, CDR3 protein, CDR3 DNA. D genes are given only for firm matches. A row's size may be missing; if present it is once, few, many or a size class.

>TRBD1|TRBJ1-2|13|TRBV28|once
CASRDRGKEGYTF
TGTGCCAGCAGGGACAGGGGGAAGGAAGGCTACACCTTC
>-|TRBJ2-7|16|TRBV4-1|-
CASSQGNRVTSYEQYF
TGCGCCAGCAGCCAAGGGAACAGGGTGACTAGCTACGAGCAGTACTTC
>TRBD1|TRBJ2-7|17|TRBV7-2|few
CASSLLAGAGGSYEQYF
TGTGCCAGCAGCTTATTAGCAGGGGCAGGGGGTTCCTACGAGCAGTACTTC
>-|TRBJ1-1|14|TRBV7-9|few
CASSQQGRVTEAFF
TGTGCCAGCAGCCAACAGGGTCGGGTAACTGAAGCTTTCTTT
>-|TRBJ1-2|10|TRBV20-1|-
CSARDTGYTF
TGCAGTGCTAGAGATACCGGCTACACCTTC
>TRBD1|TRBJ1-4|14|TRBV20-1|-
CSAKPGTGEEKLFF
TGCAGTGCTAAACCAGGGACAGGGGAAGAAAAACTGTTTTTT
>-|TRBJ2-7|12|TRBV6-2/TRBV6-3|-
CATKGISYEQYF
TGTGCCACCAAGGGTATCTCCTACGAGCAGTACTTC
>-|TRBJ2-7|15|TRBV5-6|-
CASSSAGTLSYEQYF
TGTGCCAGCAGCTCGGCAGGGACCTTATCCTACGAGCAGTACTTC
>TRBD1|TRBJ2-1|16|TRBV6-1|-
CASSNRMDRGGYEQFF
TGTGCCAGCAGTAACCGGATGGACAGGGGGGGGTATGAGCAGTTCTTC
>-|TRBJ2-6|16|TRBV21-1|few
CASSGFRFSGANVLTF
TGTGCCAGCAGCGGGTTTAGGTTCTCTGGGGCCAACGTCCTGACTTTC
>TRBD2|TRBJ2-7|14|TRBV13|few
CASSPRRGNYEQYF
TGTGCCAGCAGCCCCCGGCGGGGGAATTACGAGCAGTACTTC
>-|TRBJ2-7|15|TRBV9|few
CASSVQGGALYEQYF
TGTGCCAGCAGCGTGCAGGGAGGAGCCCTCTACGAGCAGTACTTC